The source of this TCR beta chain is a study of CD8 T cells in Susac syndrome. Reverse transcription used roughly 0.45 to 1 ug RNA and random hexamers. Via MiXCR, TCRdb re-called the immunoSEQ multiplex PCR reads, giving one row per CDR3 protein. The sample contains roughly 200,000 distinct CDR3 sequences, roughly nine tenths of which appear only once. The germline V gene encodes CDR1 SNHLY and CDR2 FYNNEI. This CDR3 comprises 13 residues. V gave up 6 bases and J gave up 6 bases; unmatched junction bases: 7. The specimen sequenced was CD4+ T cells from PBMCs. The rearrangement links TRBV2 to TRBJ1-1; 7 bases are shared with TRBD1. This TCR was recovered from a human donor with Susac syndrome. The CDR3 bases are TGTGCCAGCAGATATGGACAGGCCCCTGAAGCTTTCTTT. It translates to CASRYGQAPEAFF.